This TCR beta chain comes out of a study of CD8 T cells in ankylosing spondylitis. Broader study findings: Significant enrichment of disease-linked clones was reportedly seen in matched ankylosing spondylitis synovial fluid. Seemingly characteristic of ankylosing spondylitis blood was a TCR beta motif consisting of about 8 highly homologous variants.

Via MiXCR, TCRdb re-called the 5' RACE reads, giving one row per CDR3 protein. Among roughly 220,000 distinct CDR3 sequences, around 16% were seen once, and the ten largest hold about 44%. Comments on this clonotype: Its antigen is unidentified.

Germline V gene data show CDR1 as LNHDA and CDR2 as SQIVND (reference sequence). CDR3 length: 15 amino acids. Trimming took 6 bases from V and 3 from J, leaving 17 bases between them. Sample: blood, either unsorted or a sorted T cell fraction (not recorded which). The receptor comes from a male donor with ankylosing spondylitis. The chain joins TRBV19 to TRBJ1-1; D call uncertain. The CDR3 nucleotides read TGTGCCAGTAGCAAATTCGGACGCCCCGACACTGAAGCTTTCTTT. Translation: CASSKFGRPDTEAFF.